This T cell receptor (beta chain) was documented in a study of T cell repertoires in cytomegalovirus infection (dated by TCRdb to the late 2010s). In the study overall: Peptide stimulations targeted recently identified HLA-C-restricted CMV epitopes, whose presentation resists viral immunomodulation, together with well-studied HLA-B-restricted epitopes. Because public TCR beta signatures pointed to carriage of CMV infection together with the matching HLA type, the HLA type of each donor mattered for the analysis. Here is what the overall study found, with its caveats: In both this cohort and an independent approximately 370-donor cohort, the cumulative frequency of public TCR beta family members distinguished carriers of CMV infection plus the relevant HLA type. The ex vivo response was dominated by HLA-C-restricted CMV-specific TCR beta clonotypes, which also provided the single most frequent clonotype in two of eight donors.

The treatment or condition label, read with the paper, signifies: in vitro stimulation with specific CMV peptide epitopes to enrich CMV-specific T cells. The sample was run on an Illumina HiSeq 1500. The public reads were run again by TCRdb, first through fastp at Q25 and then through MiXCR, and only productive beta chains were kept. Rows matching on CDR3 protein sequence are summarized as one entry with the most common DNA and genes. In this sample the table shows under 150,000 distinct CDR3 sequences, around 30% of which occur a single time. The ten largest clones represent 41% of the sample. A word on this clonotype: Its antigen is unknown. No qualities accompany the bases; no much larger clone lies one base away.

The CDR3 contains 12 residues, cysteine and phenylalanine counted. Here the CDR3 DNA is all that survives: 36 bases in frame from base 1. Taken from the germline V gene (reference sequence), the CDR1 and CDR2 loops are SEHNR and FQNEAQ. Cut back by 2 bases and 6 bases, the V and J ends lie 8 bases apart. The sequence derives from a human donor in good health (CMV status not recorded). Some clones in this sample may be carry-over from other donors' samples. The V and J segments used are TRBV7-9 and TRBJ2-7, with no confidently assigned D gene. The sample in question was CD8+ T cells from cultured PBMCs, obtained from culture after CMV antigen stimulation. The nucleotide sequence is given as TGTGCCAGCAGCTTAACCCCTAGCGAGCAGTACTTC. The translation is CASSLTPSEQYF. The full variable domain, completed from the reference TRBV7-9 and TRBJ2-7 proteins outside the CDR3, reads DTGVSQNPRHKITKRGQNVTFRCDPISEHNRLYWYRQTLGQGPEFLTYFQNEAQLEKSRLLSDRFSAERPKGSFSTLEIQRTEQGDSAMYLCASSLTPSEQYFGPGTRLTVT.